The 13 T cell receptor beta chains below come from one sample, sequenced in a study of long-term antiretroviral therapy in people with HIV. The run of the v3.0 immunoSEQ assay was at survey level. Sequencing used immunoSEQ multiplex PCR; TCRdb keeps in-frame clones, though not all of them. This sample carries around 28,000 clones, over 70% of them seen once, and the ten largest clones take over 9%. Here the sequenced sample was unsorted PBMCs, taken 2.7 to 2.8 years after starting antiretroviral therapy. These receptors all come from a man aged 25-45 years with HIV.

The chain links TRBV5-6 to TRBJ1-1; D gene uncertain. This CDR3 is built from 12 residues. Between the trimmed V and J ends, which lost 2 bases and 7 bases, there was a span of 9 bases. Germline V CDR1 and CDR2: SGHDT, YYEEEE. CDR3 nucleotides: TGTGCCAGCAGCTTAACCCAGGATGAAGCTTTCTTT. This translates into CASSLTQDEAFF.

In DNA, the CDR3 is TGCGCCAGCAGCTTGAGATCGGGACAGGAGTACGAGCAGTACTTC. Its translation: CASSLRSGQEYEQYF. V and J are TRBV5-1 and TRBJ2-7; 8 bases line up with TRBD1. The CDR3 totals 15 residues. CDR1 SGHRS and CDR2 YFSETQ come from the germline V gene. V gave up 1 base and J gave up 4 bases; unmatched junction bases: 7. Filled out from reference TRBV5-1 and TRBJ2-7, the complete variable domain reads KAGVTQTPRYLIKTRGQQVTLSCSPISGHRSVSWYQQTPGQGLQFLFEYFSETQRNKGNFPGRFSGRQFSNSRSEMNVSTLELGDSALYLCASSLRSGQEYEQYFGPGTRLTVT.

This chain joins TRBV5-1 and TRBJ2-3, with 7 bases matching TRBD1. The CDR3 is made up of 18 amino acids. The germline CDR1 and CDR2 sequences are SGHRS and YFSETQ. V gave up 4 bases and J gave up 4 bases; unmatched junction bases: 18. The CDR3: CASSPPSDRALGPDTQYF. CDR3 DNA: TGCGCCAGCAGCCCGCCGTCAGACAGGGCCCTCGGGCCAGATACGCAGTATTTT.

This clone was detected only a few times. This chain connects TRBV6-1 to TRBJ2-7, with 7 positions matching TRBD2. In germline, CDR1 is MNHNS, CDR2 SASEGT. This CDR3 has 15 amino acids. Losses at the gene ends were 0 bases for V and 0 bases for J; bases not matched to a gene: 2. CDR3 bases: TGTGCCAGCAGTGAAGCGGGAGGGTACTCCTACGAGCAGTACTTC. This sequence encodes CASSEAGGYSYEQYF.

The CDR3 DNA is TGTGCCAGCAGCTCGAGGGTGCGGCGATCCCTCCACTTT. It codes for CASSSRVRRSLHF. The chain combines TRBV14 with TRBJ1-6; D is unresolved. Deletions cut 5 bases from V and 14 bases from J, with 16 bases between. This CDR3 contains 13 residues. Per germline, CDR1 SGHDN and CDR2 FVKESK. The entire variable domain, with the rest obtained from reference TRBV14 and TRBJ1-6, is as follows: EAGVTQFPSHSVIEKGQTVTLRCDPISGHDNLYWYRRVMGKEIKFLLHFVKESKQDESGMPNNRFLAERTGGTYSTLKVQPAELEDSGVYFCASSSRVRRSLHFGNGTRLTVT.

This chain uses TRBV6-1 with TRBJ2-4; 10 bases are shared with TRBD2. The trim removed 1 base at V and 0 bases at J, leaving 12 bases unmatched. The length of the CDR3 is 20 residues. Germline V lookup: CDR1 MNHNS, CDR2 SASEGT. CDR3 DNA: TGTGCCAGCAGTGAAGGTCGGCTTTGGACTAGCGGACTAGCCAAAAACATTCAGTACTTC. It specifies CASSEGRLWTSGLAKNIQYF.

V is TRBV10-3 and J is TRBJ1-2; maybe TRBD1 (5 bases). This CDR3 has 16 amino acids. Between the trimmed V and J ends, which lost 3 bases and 6 bases, there was a span of 20 bases. Germline V gene sequence: CDR1 ENHRY, CDR2 SYGVKD. CDR3 sequence: CAISDPYRRGGDGYTF. The CDR3 DNA reads as TGTGCCATCAGTGACCCCTACAGGCGGGGAGGGGATGGCTACACCTTC.

This chain links TRBV28 with TRBJ1-3; tentative D call: TRBD1 (5 bases). The CDR3 runs 14 residues. CDR1 and CDR2 (germline): MDHEN, SYDVKM. The V end was cut by 6 bases, the J end by 0 bases, with 9 bases between. This chain's CDR3 is CASRPQGSGNTIYF. The DNA for the CDR3 is TGTGCCAGCAGGCCCCAGGGCTCTGGAAACACCATATATTTT.

The chain joins TRBV6-6 to TRBJ1-4; a weak D match, TRBD1 (5 bases). The length of the CDR3 is 16 residues. Between the trimmed V and J ends, which lost 0 bases and 0 bases, there was a span of 8 bases. Germline lookup yields CDR1 MNHNY and CDR2 SVGAGI (reference sequence). CDR3 in amino acids: CASSYSGAATNEKLFF. The DNA of the CDR3 is TGTGCCAGCAGTTACTCAGGGGCCGCAACTAATGAAAAACTGTTTTTT.

The V gene is TRBV30, the J gene TRBJ1-2, with D maybe TRBD1 (6 bases). V was pared by 3 bases and J by 4 bases, with 18 bases between. Germline assignment: CDR1 GTSNPN and CDR2 SVGIG (reference sequence). The CDR3 extends over 15 amino acids. The CDR3: CAWRPQGRHSYGYTF. CDR3 bases: TGTGCCTGGAGACCACAGGGACGTCACAGCTATGGCTACACCTTC.

CDR3 amino acids: CATSLDWGREQYF. The CDR3 DNA is TGCGCAACCAGCTTGGATTGGGGGCGCGAGCAGTACTTC. This sequence joins TRBV5-1 and TRBJ2-7; the D gene is possibly TRBD1 (6 bases). From germline, CDR1 is SGHRS and CDR2 YFSETQ. The CDR3 loop spans 13 amino acids.

This clone appeared once. The chain employs TRBV19 and TRBJ1-3; no reliable D call. The CDR3 consists of 12 residues. Per the germline V gene, CDR1 is LNHDA and CDR2 is SQIVND (reference sequence). The V gene lost 9 bases and the J gene lost 0 bases, with 6 bases spanning the gap. In DNA form, the CDR3 reads TGTGCCAGCTCTACCTCTGGAAACACCATATATTTT. Protein sequence: CASSTSGNTIYF.

This clone qualifies as medium-sized. This chain joins TRBV4-1 and TRBJ2-7; D may be TRBD1 (6 bases). Trimming stripped 3 bases from V and 6 bases from J, with 12 bases between. The germline CDR1 and CDR2 sequences are MGHRA and YSYEKL. CDR3 length equals 13 residues. The CDR3 DNA follows: TGCGCCAGCAGCCATGAACAGGGAACCGAGCAGTACTTC. Protein sequence: CASSHEQGTEQYF.